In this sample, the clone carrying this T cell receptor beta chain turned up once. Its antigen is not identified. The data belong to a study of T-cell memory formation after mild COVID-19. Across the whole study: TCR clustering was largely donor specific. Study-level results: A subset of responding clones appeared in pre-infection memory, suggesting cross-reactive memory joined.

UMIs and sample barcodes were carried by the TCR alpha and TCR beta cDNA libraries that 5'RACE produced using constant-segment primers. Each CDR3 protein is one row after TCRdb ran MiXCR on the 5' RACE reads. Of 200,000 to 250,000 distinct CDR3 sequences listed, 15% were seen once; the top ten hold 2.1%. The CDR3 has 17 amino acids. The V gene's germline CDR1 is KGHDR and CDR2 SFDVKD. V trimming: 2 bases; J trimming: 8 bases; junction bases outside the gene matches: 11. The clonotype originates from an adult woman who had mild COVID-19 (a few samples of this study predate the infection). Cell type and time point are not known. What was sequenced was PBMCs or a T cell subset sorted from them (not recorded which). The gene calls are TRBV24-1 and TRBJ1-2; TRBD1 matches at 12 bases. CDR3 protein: CATSDSSGQGAVRGYTF. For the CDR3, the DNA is TGTGCCACCAGTGATTCCTCGGGACAGGGGGCTGTACGCGGCTACACCTTC.